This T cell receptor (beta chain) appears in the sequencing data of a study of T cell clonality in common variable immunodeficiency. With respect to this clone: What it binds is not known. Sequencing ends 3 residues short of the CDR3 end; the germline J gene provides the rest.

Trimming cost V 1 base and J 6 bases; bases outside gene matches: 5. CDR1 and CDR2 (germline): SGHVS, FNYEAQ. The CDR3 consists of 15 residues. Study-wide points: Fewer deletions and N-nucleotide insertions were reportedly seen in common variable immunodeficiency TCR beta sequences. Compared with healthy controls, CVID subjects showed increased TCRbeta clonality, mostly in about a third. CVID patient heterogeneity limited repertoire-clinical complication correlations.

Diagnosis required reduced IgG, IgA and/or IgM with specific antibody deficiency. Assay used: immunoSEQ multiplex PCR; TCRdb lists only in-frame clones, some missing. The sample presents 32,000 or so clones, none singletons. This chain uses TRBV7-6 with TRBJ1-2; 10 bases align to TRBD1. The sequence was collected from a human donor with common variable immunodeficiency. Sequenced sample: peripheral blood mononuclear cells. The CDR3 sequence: CASSLGGTGADGYTF. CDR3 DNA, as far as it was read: TGTGCCAGCAGCTTAGGGGGGACAGGGGCTGATGGC. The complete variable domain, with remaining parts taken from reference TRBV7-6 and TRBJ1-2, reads GAGVSQSPRYKVTKRGQDVALRCDPISGHVSLYWYRQALGQGPEFLTYFNYEAQQDKSGLPNDRFSAERPEGSISTLTIQRTEQRDSAMYRCASSLGGTGADGYTFGSGTRLTVV.